Sequencing of this T cell receptor beta chain was carried out in a study of T cell repertoires in cytomegalovirus infection. On the study more broadly: CMV epitopes in the study were HLA-C-restricted (recently identified) and HLA-B-restricted (well studied). Both CMV infection and a matching HLA type were indicated by public TCR beta signatures.

Study-wide results and caveats: CMV-specific HLA-C-restricted TCR beta clonotypes dominated the ex vivo response.

As regards this clonotype: Its antigen is unidentified.

TCRdb passed the reads through MiXCR, listing each CDR3 protein once. The sample lists 250,000 to 400,000 distinct CDR3 sequences; approximately 25% were seen once. Germline CDR1 is MNHEY and CDR2 is SVGEGT. V dropped 7 bases and J dropped 6 bases, with 8 bases sitting between them. The CDR3 extends over 11 amino acids. The clonotype originates from a human donor in good health (CMV status not recorded). Some clones in this sample may be carry-over from other donors' samples. The genes are TRBV6-2 or TRBV6-3 and TRBJ2-3, with D perhaps matching TRBD2 (5 bases). Here the sequenced sample was cultured PBMCs, taken from culture after CMV antigen stimulation. The CDR3 protein is CASNGVDTQYF. The DNA of the CDR3 is TGTGCCAGCAACGGGGTTGATACGCAGTATTTT.